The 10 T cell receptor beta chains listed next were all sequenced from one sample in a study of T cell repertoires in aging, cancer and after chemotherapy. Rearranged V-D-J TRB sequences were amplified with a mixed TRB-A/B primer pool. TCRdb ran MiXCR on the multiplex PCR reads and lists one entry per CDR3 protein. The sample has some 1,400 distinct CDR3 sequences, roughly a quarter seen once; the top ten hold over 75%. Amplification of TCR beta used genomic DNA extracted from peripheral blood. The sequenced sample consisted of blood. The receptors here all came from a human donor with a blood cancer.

CDR3 in DNA: TGTGCCAGCAGGCACAGGGGGCTTGACACAGATACGCAGTATTTT. This sequence encodes CASRHRGLDTDTQYF. The rearrangement uses TRBV12-3 or TRBV12-4 and TRBJ2-3; TRBD1 matches 9 bases. This CDR3 contains 15 residues. J gave up 2 bases and V 6 bases, and 6 bases lay outside the gene matches.

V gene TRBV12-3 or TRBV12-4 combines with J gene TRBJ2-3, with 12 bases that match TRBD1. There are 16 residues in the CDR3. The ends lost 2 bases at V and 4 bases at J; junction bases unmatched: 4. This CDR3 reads CASSLRGQGAADTQYF. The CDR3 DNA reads TGTGCCAGCAGTTTAAGGGGACAGGGGGCTGCAGATACGCAGTATTTT.

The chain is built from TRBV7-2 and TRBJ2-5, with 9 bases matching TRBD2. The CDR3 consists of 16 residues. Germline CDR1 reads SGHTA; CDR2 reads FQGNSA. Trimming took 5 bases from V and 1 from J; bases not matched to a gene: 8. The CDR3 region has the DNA TGTGCCAGCAGCGGGGGGACTAGCCGACGCCAAGAGACCCAGTACTTC. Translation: CASSGGTSRRQETQYF.

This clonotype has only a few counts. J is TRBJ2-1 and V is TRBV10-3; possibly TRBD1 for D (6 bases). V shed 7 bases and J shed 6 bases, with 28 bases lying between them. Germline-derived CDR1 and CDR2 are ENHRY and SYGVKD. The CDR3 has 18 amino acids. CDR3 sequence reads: CAIKKDRNELLHINEQFF. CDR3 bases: TGTGCCATCAAGAAAGACAGGAATGAGCTCCTACATATCAATGAGCAGTTCTTC.

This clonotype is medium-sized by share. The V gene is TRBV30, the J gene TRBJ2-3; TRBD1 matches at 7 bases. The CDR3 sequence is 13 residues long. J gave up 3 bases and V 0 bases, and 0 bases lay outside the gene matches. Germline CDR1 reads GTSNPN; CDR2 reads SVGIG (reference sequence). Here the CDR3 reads CAWSVQGTDTQYF. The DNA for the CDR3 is TGTGCCTGGAGTGTACAGGGGACAGATACGCAGTATTTT.

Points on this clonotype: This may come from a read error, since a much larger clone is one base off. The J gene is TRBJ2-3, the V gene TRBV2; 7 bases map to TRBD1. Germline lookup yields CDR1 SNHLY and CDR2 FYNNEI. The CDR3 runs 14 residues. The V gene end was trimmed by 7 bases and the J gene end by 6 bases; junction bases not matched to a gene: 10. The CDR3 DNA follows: TGTGCCAGCAACCCCAGGGGGTGGACGGATACGCAGTATTTT. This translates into CASNPRGWTDTQYF.

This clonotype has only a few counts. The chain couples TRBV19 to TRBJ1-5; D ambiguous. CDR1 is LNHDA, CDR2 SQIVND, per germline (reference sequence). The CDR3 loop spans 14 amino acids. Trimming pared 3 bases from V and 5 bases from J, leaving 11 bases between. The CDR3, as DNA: TGTGCCAGTAGTATTTATGGTACGGATCAGCCCCAGCATTTT. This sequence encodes CASSIYGTDQPQHF. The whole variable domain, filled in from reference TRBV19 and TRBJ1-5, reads DGGITQSPKYLFRKEGQNVTLSCEQNLNHDAMYWYRQDPGQGLRLIYYSQIVNDFQKGDIAEGYSVSREKKESFPLTVTSAQKNPTAFYLCASSIYGTDQPQHFGDGTRLSIL.

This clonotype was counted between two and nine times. The CDR3 region has the DNA TGCGCCAGCAGCTTGCAGGGCAGCTCCTATAATTCACCCCTCCACTTT. Its protein is CASSLQGSSYNSPLHF. The rearrangement joins TRBV5-1 to TRBJ1-6, with D maybe TRBD1 (5 bases). Germline V gene data show CDR1 as SGHRS and CDR2 as YFSETQ. The CDR3 is made up of 16 amino acids. V lost 1 base and J lost 0, with 8 bases in between.

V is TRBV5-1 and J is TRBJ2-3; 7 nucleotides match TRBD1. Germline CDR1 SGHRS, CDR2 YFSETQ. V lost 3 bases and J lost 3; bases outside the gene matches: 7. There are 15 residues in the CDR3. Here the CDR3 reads CASSSDRALTDTQYF. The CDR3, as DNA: TGCGCCAGCAGCTCCGACAGGGCTTTGACAGATACGCAGTATTTT.

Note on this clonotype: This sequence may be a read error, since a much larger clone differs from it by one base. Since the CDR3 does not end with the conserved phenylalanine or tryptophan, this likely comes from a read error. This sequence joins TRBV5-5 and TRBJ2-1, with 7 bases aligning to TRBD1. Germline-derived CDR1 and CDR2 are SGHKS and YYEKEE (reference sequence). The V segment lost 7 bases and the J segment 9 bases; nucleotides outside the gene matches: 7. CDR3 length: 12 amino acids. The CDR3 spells CASEKQGIEQFC. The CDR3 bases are TGTGCCAGCGAAAAACAGGGGATTGAGCAGTTCTGC.